The 16 T cell receptor beta chains given below trace back to one sample, sequenced in a study of cytomegalovirus exposure and HLA in healthy donors. A multiplex PCR was run with 60 Vbeta primers and 13 Jbeta primers. Sequenced by immunoSEQ multiplex PCR; TCRdb stores in-frame clones only, minus some. The sample includes some 110,000 clones, approximately 77% of them seen just once. Sequenced: PBMCs. Every receptor here comes from a man in his fifties in good health and CMV-seropositive.

V usage is TRBV5-5 and J usage is TRBJ2-5; the D gene is possibly TRBD1 (5 bases). Germline values: CDR1 SGHKS, CDR2 YYEKEE (reference sequence). The CDR3 runs to 16 residues. V was clipped by 0 bases and J by 1 base, with 13 bases between them. The CDR3: CASSLETARSQETQYF. The CDR3 DNA follows: TGTGCCAGCAGCTTGGAGACAGCGAGGAGCCAAGAGACCCAGTACTTC.

This sequence joins TRBV2 and TRBJ2-3; TRBD2 might be the D (6 bases). The CDR3 covers 18 residues. The germline CDR1 and CDR2 sequences are SNHLY and FYNNEI. V lost 1 base and J lost 0, with 17 bases in between. DNA for the CDR3: TGTGCCAGCAGTGAAGGGCCAGGGAGGAGCGGTAGCACAGATACGCAGTATTTT. It specifies CASSEGPGRSGSTDTQYF.

The chain has TRBV9 and TRBJ2-7; a possible D gene is TRBD2 (6 bases). The CDR3 runs 15 residues. V was clipped by 4 bases and J by 3 bases, with 17 bases between them. CDR1 is SGDLS, CDR2 YYNGEE, per germline. The CDR3 nucleotides read TGTGCCAGCAGCCCCCGGGACGGACTACACTACGAGCAGTACTTC. Translating it yields CASSPRDGLHYEQYF.

The chain employs TRBV10-3 and TRBJ2-2; TRBD1 matches at 9 bases. The CDR3 sequence is 13 residues long. Per germline, CDR1 ENHRY and CDR2 SYGVKD. V shed 6 bases, J shed 8 bases, and the junction held 4 bases outside the gene matches. CDR3 protein: CAISGQGRGELFF. DNA of the CDR3: TGTGCCATCAGCGGACAGGGGAGAGGGGAGCTGTTTTTT.

This chain joins TRBV4-1 and TRBJ2-3, with a weak D call TRBD2 (6 bases). V was clipped by 0 bases and J by 0 bases, with 13 bases between them. CDR1 MGHRA and CDR2 YSYEKL come from the germline V gene. CDR3 size: 17 residues. The CDR3 DNA follows: TGCGCCAGCAGCCAAGATTCGCGGGGAGCTAGCACAGATACGCAGTATTTT. It is translated as CASSQDSRGASTDTQYF.

The chain couples TRBV19 to TRBJ1-1, with 7 positions matching TRBD1. Germline V gives CDR1 LNHDA, CDR2 SQIVND (reference sequence). The CDR3 extends over 14 amino acids. V dropped 1 base and J dropped 8; count of bases not matched to a gene: 7. CDR3 nucleotide sequence: TGTGCCAGTAGTATAGGACAGGGCCGTTGGGAAGCTTTCTTT. This translates into CASSIGQGRWEAFF.

The V and J genes are TRBV19 and TRBJ2-2; 9 bases match TRBD1. CDR1 and CDR2 from the germline V gene are LNHDA and SQIVND (reference sequence). Trimming removed 4 bases from V and 4 bases from J; junction bases left unmatched: 1. CDR3 length equals 14 residues. The chain's CDR3 is CASSKTGGTGELFF. The CDR3 DNA reads as TGTGCCAGTAGTAAGACAGGGGGCACCGGGGAGCTGTTTTTT.

The chain links TRBV6-5 to TRBJ2-7, with 7 positions matching TRBD1. The CDR3 has 14 amino acids. CDR1 is MNHEY and CDR2 is SVGAGI in the germline V gene. J lost 0 bases, V lost 6 bases, and 5 bases had no gene match. The CDR3 nucleotides are TGTGCCAGCAGCCGACAGGGTCTCTCCTACGAGCAGTACTTC. Translated, it gives CASSRQGLSYEQYF.

The V and J genes are TRBV5-6 and TRBJ1-1; weak D call: TRBD1 (5 bases). Germline CDR1 and CDR2: SGHDT and YYEEEE. This CDR3 region has 15 residues. Trimming shortened V by 5 bases and J by 1 base, and 15 bases separated the two germline ends. The DNA of the CDR3 is TGTGCCAGCAGACCCTATGGAGGGGCGAACACTGAAGCTTTCTTT. This encodes CASRPYGGANTEAFF.

The chain links TRBV11-2 to TRBJ2-2; no reliable D call. This CDR3 contains 15 residues. V lost 5 bases to trimming and J lost 0 bases, with 10 bases between them. In germline, CDR1 is SGHAT, CDR2 FQNNGV. The CDR3 reads CASSPSDANTGELFF. CDR3 DNA sequence: TGTGCCAGCAGCCCAAGCGACGCGAACACCGGGGAGCTGTTTTTT.

The gene calls are TRBV14 and TRBJ2-3, with no clear D. In germline, CDR1 is SGHDN, CDR2 FVKESK. The CDR3 has 13 amino acids. V shed 3 bases and J shed 4 bases, with 8 bases lying between them. DNA of the CDR3: TGTGCCAGCAGCCAGGCCGAACCAGATACGCAGTATTTT. It specifies CASSQAEPDTQYF.

The sample holds one count of this clone. This sequence joins TRBV27 and TRBJ2-2; 9 positions agree with TRBD1. The CDR3 is made up of 15 amino acids. Germline lookup yields CDR1 MNHEY and CDR2 SMNVEV (reference sequence). V shed 3 bases, J shed 6 bases, and the junction held 5 bases outside the gene matches. The DNA for the CDR3 is TGTGCCAGCAGTTTGGGCCGACAGGGGGCCGGGGAGCTGTTTTTT. Its protein is CASSLGRQGAGELFF.

The chain employs TRBV6-6 and TRBJ2-1, with 8 bases lining up with TRBD2. CDR1 is MNHNY and CDR2 is SVGAGI in the germline V gene (reference sequence). There are 16 residues in the CDR3. V lost 2 bases to trimming and J lost 4 bases; unmatched junction nucleotides: 7. Here the CDR3 DNA reads TGTGCCAGCAGTTACGTTAGCGGGGTGGGTTACAATGAGCAGTTCTTC. This encodes CASSYVSGVGYNEQFF.

The V gene is TRBV28, the J gene TRBJ1-5; no clear D gene. Looked up from germline, CDR1 is MDHEN and CDR2 is SYDVKM. This CDR3 comprises 15 residues. V lost 4 bases and J lost 4, with 14 bases in between. For the CDR3, the DNA is TGTGCCAGCAGTTACGGAGCAAGTAGGAATCAGCCCCAGCATTTT. Translated: CASSYGASRNQPQHF.

This clone appeared a single time. The chain links TRBV5-1 to TRBJ2-2; possibly TRBD2 for D (6 bases). The CDR3 extends over 14 amino acids. The germline gives CDR1 SGHRS, CDR2 YFSETQ. The V end lost 5 bases, the J end lost 8 bases, and 16 bases lay between the germline ends. The CDR3 spells CASRSGGGSGELFF. In nucleotides, the CDR3 is TGCGCCAGCAGATCCGGGGGAGGTTCGGGGGAGCTGTTTTTT.

This chain joins TRBV18 and TRBJ2-6; 14 bases are a match to TRBD2. This CDR3 comprises 19 residues. J gave up 4 bases and V 4 bases, and 9 bases lay outside the gene matches. From germline, CDR1 is KGHSH and CDR2 LQKENI. The CDR3 protein is CASSQKPGLAGAGANVLTF. The CDR3 DNA reads as TGTGCCAGCTCACAAAAGCCGGGACTAGCGGGAGCCGGGGCCAACGTCCTGACTTTC. The full variable domain, its missing parts supplied by reference TRBV18 and TRBJ2-6, is NAGVMQNPRHLVRRRGQEARLRCSPMKGHSHVYWYRQLPEEGLKFMVYLQKENIIDESGMPKERFSAEFPKEGPSILRIQQVVRGDSAAYFCASSQKPGLAGAGANVLTFGAGSRLTVL.